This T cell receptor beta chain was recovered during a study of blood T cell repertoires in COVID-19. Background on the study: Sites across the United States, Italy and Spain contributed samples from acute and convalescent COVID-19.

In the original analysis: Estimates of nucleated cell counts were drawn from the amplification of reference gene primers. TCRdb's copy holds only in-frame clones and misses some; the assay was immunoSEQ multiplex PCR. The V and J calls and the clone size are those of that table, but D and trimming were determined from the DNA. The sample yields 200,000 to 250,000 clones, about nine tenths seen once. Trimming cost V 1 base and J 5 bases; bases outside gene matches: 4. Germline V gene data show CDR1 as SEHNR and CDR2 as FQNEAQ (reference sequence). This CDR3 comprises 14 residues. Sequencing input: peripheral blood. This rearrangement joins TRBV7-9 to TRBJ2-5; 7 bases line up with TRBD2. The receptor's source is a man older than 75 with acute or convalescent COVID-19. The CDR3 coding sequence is TGTGCCAGCAGCTTAGAAGGACTAGTCGAGACCCAGTACTTC. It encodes CASSLEGLVETQYF.